This T cell receptor (beta chain) derives from a study of T cells after yellow fever vaccination. About the study: Preparation used SMART-Seq v4 Ultra Low Input for the low-cell-number fractions. Study results and limitations: Abundant clonotypes (contaminants from the bulk population) could be present in FACS-sorted repertoires. Reappearance after the booster was seen for most primary-vaccination clones, at around 95% CD4 and 88% CD8.

On this clonotype itself: As yet, its antigen is unknown.

Production of TCR cDNA was by 5'RACE template switching, which also added a universal primer site and UMIs. MiXCR, applied by TCRdb to the 5' RACE reads, yields one record per CDR3 protein. The profile covers 280,000 or so distinct CDR3 sequences, with approximately 10% appearing a single time and approximately 3.3% taken by the ten largest. The V end lost 3 bases, the J end lost 5 bases, and 10 bases lay between the germline ends. The CDR3 spans 13 residues. This sample comprised CD4+ T cells sorted from PBMCs, obtained 5 days after the yellow fever booster vaccination. The chain links TRBV12-3 or TRBV12-4 to TRBJ1-1; D uncertain. The clonotype comes from a man in his late teens or twenties who received the YFV17D yellow fever vaccine. CDR3 coding DNA: TGTGCCAGCAGTTTTTCTAGAGGGACTGAAGCTTTCTTT. Translation: CASSFSRGTEAFF.